Below, one TCR beta chain is given with its context. Its antigen is not known. The data were taken from a study of cytomegalovirus exposure and HLA in healthy donors. General study findings and limits: In a later analysis, the majority of CMV-associated beta chains seemingly showed HLA restriction. The CMV antigen specificity of a few CMV-associated chains was confirmed through in vitro analysis.

A multiplex PCR was run with 60 Vbeta primers and 13 Jbeta primers. Sequencing used immunoSEQ multiplex PCR; TCRdb keeps in-frame clones, though not all of them. The top ten clones hold 2.9% of a sample with hundreds of thousands of clones, around 80% of them seen once. The CDR3 is 15 amino acids. V shed 0 bases and J shed 3 bases, with 10 bases lying between them. Germline V gene lookup returns CDR1 SGDLS and CDR2 YYNGEE. The sample consisted of PBMCs. This chain uses TRBV9 with TRBJ2-1; perhaps TRBD2 as D (6 bases). This TCR came from a man aged 25-45 years in good health and CMV-seronegative. CDR3 amino acids: CASSVELAVYNEQFF. CDR3 coding DNA: TGTGCCAGCAGCGTAGAACTAGCCGTCTACAATGAGCAGTTCTTC. The complete variable domain, with remaining parts taken from reference TRBV9 and TRBJ2-1, reads DSGVTQTPKHLITATGQRVTLRCSPRSGDLSVYWYQQSLDQGLQFLIQYYNGEERAKGNILERFSAQQFPDLHSELNLSSLELGDSALYFCASSVELAVYNEQFFGPGTRLTVL.